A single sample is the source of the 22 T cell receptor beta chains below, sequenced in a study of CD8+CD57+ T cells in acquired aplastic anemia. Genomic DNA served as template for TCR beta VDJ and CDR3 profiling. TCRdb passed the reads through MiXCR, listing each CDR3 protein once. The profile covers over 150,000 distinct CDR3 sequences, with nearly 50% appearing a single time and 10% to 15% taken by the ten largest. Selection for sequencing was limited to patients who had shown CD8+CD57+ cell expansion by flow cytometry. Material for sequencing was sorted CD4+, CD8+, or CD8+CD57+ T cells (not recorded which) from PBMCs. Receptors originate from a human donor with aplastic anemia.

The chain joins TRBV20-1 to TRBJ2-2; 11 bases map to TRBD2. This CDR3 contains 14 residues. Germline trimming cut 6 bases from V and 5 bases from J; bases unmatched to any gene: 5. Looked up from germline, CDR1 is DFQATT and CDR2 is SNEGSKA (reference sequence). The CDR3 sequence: CSAPLAGGTGELFF. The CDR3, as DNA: TGCAGTGCCCCCCTAGCGGGAGGAACCGGGGAGCTGTTTTTT.

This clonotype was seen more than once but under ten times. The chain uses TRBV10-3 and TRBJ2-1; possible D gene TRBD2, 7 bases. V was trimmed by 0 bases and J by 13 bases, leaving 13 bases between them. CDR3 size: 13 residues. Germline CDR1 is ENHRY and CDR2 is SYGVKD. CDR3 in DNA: TGTGCCATCAGTGAGTCCTCGGGGGGCGTACAGTTCTTC. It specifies CAISESSGGVQFF.

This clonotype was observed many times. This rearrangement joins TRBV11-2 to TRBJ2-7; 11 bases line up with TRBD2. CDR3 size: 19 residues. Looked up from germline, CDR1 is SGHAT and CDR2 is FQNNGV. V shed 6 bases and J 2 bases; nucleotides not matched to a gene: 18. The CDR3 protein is CASRSPRRASGGSTYEQYF. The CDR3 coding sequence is TGTGCCAGCAGATCCCCCCGGAGGGCTAGCGGGGGGTCGACCTACGAGCAGTACTTC.

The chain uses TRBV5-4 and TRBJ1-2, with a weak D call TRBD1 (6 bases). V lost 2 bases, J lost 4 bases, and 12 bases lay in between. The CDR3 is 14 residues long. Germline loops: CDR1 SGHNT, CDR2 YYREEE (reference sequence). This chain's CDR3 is CASSLQGQIYGYTF. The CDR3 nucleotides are TGTGCCAGCAGCTTACAGGGCCAAATCTATGGCTACACCTTC.

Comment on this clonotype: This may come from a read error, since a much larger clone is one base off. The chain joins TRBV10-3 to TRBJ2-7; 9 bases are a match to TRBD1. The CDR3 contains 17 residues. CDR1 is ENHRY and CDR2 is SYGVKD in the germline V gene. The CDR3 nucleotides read TGTGCCATCAGACAAAACCCAGGGACAGGGCATTCCTACGGGCAGTACTTC. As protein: CAIRQNPGTGHSYGQYF.

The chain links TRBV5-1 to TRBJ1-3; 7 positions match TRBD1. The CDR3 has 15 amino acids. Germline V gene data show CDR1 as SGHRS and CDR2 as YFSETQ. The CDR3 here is CSCSLEQGSGNTIYF. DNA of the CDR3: TGCTCCTGCAGCTTGGAACAGGGGTCTGGAAACACCATATATTTT. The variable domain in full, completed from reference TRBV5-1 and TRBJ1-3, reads KAGVTQTPRYLIKTRGQQVTLSCSPISGHRSVSWYQQTPGQGLQFLFEYFSETQRNKGNFPGRFSGRQFSNSRSEMNVSTLELGDSALYLCSCSLEQGSGNTIYFGEGSWLTVV.

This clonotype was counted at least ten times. The CDR3 DNA reads TGTGCCAGCAGCTCACCAGCGGGGGGGCGATACGAGCAGTACTTC. Translation gives CASSSPAGGRYEQYF. The chain joins TRBV11-2 to TRBJ2-7; TRBD2 matches 10 bases. This CDR3 region has 15 residues. The germline V gene encodes CDR1 SGHAT and CDR2 FQNNGV. V lost 4 bases to trimming and J lost 4 bases; unmatched junction nucleotides: 7.

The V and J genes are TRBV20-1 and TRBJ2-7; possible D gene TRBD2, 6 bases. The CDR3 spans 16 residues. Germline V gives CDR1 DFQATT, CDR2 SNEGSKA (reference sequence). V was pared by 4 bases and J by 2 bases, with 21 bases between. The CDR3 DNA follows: TGCAGTGCTATCGTCCCTGGGACTCCTACTCCCTACGAGCAGTACTTC. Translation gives CSAIVPGTPTPYEQYF.

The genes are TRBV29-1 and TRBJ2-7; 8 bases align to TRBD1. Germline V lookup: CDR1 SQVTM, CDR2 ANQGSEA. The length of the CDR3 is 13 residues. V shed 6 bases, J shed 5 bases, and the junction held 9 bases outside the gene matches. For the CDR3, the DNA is TGCAGCGTCAAAGGACAGGGAGGCCACGAGCAGTACTTC. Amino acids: CSVKGQGGHEQYF.

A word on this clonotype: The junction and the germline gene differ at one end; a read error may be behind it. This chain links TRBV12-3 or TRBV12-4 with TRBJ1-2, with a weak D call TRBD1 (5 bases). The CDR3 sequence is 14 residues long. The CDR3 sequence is CASTRAGRNYGYAF. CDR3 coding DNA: TGTGCCAGCACCAGGGCCGGCCGTAACTATGGCTACGCCTTC.

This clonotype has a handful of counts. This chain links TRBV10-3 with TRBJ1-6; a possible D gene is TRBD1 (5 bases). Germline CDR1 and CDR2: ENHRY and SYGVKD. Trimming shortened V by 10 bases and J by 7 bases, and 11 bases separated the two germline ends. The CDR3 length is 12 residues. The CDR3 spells CATGTDNSPLHF. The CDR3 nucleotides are TGTGCCACCGGGACGGACAATTCACCCCTCCACTTT.

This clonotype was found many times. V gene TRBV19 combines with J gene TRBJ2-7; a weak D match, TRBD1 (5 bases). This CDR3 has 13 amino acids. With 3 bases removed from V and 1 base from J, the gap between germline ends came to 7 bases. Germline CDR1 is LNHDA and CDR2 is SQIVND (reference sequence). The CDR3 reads CASSMGQSYEQYF. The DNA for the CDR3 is TGTGCCAGTAGTATGGGGCAGTCCTACGAGCAGTACTTC.

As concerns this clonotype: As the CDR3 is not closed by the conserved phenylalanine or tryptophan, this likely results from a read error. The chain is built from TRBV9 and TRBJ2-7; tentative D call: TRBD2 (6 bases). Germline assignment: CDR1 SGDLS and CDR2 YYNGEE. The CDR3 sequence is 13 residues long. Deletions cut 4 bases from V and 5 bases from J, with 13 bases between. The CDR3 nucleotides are TGTGCCAGCAGCCCCGGGACTTGGGACGAGCAGTACTCC. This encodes CASSPGTWDEQYS.

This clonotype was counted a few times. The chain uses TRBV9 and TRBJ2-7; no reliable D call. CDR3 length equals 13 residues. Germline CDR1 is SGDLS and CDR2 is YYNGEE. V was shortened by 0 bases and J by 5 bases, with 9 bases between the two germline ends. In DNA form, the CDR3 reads TGTGCCAGCAGCGTAGTCTACGGCGACGAGCAGTACTTC. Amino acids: CASSVVYGDEQYF.

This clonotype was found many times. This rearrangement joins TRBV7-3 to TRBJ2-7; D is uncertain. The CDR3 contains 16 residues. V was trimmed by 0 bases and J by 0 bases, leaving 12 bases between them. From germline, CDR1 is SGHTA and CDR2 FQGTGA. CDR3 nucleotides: TGTGCCAGCAGCTTAACGGGCACAGCGAGCTCCTACGAGCAGTACTTC. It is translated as CASSLTGTASSYEQYF.

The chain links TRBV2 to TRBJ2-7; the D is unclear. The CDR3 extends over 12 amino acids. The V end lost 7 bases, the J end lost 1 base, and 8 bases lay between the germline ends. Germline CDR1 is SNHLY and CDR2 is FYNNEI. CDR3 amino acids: CASTSASYEQYF. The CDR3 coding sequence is TGTGCCAGCACTTCAGCTTCCTACGAGCAGTACTTC.

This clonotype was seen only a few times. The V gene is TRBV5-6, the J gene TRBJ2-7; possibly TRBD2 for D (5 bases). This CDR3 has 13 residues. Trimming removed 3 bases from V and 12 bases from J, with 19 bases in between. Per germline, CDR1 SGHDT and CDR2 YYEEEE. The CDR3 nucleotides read TGTGCCAGCAGCTCGAAGATGGACTGGGATCGGTACTTC. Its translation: CASSSKMDWDRYF. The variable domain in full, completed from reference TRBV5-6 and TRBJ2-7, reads DAGVTQSPTHLIKTRGQQVTLRCSPKSGHDTVSWYQQALGQGPQFIFQYYEEEERQRGNFPDRFSGHQFPNYSSELNVNALLLGDSALYLCASSSKMDWDRYFGPGTRLTVT.

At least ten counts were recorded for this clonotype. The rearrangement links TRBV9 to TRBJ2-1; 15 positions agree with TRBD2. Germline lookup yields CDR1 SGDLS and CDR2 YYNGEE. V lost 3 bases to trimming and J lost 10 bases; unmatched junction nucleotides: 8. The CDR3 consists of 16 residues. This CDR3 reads CASSAGLAGGPREQFF. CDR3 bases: TGTGCCAGCAGCGCCGGACTAGCGGGGGGGCCACGAGAGCAGTTCTTC.

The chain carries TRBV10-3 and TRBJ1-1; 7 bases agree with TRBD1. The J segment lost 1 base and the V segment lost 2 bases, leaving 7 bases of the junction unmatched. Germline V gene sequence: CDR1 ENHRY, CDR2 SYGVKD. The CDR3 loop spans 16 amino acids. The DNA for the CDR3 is TGTGCCATCAGTGAGGTCAGGGGGGGAACGAACACTGAAGCTTTCTTT. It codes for CAISEVRGGTNTEAFF.

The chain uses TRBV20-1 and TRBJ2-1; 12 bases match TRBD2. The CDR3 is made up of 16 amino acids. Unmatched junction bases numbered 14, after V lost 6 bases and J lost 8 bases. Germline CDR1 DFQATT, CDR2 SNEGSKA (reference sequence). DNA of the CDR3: TGCAGTGCCGAGCGGACTAGCGGGATCGCCGGCCATGAGCAGTTCTTC. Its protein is CSAERTSGIAGHEQFF.

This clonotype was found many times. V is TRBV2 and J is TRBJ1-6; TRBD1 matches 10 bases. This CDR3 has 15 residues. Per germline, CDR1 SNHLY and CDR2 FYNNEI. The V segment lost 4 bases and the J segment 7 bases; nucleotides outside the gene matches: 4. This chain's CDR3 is CASSALGQGNSPLHF. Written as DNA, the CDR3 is TGTGCCAGCAGTGCGTTGGGACAGGGGAATTCACCCCTCCACTTT.

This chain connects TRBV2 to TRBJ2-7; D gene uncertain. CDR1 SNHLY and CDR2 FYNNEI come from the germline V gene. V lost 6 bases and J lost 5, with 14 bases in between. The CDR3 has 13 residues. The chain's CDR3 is CASRTDPRHEQYF. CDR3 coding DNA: TGTGCCAGCAGGACGGACCCTCGCCACGAGCAGTACTTC.